The 2 T cell receptor beta chains in this list originate from one sample, sequenced in a study of T cell changes during pregnancy in multiple sclerosis. TCRdb's table, derived via immunoSEQ multiplex PCR, lists solely in-frame clones and lacks some. Among 40,000 or so clones listed, about 88% were seen once. Sample: CD8+ T cells from peripheral blood mononuclear cells, taken in the first trimester of pregnancy. All receptors come from a female donor with multiple sclerosis, enrolled in a pregnancy study.

The chain combines TRBV15 with TRBJ2-1; 8 bases match TRBD2. Germline CDR1 LNHNV, CDR2 YYDKDF (reference sequence). The J segment lost 4 bases and the V segment lost 5 bases, leaving 10 bases of the junction unmatched. The CDR3 has 16 amino acids. CDR3 sequence (DNA): TGTGCCACCAGCCCCTCGGGGGCGGGGGGTTACAATGAGCAGTTCTTC. The encoded protein is CATSPSGAGGYNEQFF.

The chain joins TRBV9 to TRBJ2-7, with D maybe TRBD2 (7 bases). This CDR3 contains 16 residues. Germline V gene lookup returns CDR1 SGDLS and CDR2 YYNGEE. V lost 4 bases and J 3 bases, leaving 20 bases between the germline ends. CDR3 in amino acids: CASSTSPGGTDYEQYF. In DNA form, the CDR3 reads TGTGCCAGCAGCACTTCCCCGGGGGGCACCGACTACGAGCAGTACTTC.